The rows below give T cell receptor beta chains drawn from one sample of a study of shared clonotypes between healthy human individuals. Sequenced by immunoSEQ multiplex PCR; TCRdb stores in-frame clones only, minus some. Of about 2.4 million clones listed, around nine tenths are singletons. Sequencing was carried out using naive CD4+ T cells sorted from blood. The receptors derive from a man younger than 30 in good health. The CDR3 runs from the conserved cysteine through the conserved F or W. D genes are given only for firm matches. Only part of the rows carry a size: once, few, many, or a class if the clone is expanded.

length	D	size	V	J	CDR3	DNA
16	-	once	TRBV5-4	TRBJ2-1	CASSLGGPQSYNEQFF	TGTGCCAGCAGCTTGGGAGGGCCCCAGTCCTACAATGAGCAGTTCTTC
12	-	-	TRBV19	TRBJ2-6	CASLSGANVLTF	TGTGCCAGCCTATCTGGGGCCAACGTCCTGACTTTC
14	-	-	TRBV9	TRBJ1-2	CASSPQPGIYGYTF	TGTGCCAGCAGCCCCCAACCAGGGATCTATGGCTACACCTTC
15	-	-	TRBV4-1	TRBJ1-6	CASSQVPETNSPLHF	TGCGCCAGCAGCCAAGTGCCAGAGACTAATTCACCCCTCCACTTT
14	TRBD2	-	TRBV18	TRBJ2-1	CASSPPAGGNEQFF	TGTGCCAGCTCACCACCAGCGGGAGGGAATGAGCAGTTCTTC
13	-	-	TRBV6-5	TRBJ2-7	CASSTGPDYEQYF	TGTGCCAGCAGTACGGGACCCGACTACGAGCAGTACTTC
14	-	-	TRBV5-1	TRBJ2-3	CASRSSGGTDTQYF	TGCGCCAGCAGGTCCAGCGGAGGCACAGATACGCAGTATTTT
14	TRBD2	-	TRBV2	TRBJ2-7	CASLGTSGTYEQYF	TGTGCCAGCCTCGGGACTAGCGGGACCTACGAGCAGTACTTC
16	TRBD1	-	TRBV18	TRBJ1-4	CASSLQPGQNLEKLFF	TGTGCCAGCTCACTACAACCGGGACAGAACTTAGAAAAACTGTTTTTT
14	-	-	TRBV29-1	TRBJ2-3	CSVANSYLTDTQYF	TGCAGCGTTGCTAACAGCTACCTCACAGATACGCAGTATTTT
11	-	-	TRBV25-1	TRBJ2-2	CASSEAGELFF	TGTGCCAGCAGCGAGGCCGGGGAGCTGTTTTTT
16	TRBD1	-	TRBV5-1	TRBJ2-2	CASSLGTGGAHGELFF	TGCGCCAGCAGCTTGGGGACAGGGGGCGCGCACGGGGAGCTGTTTTTT
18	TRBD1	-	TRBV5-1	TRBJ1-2	CASSLDGLSTGPQGGYTF	TGCGCCAGCAGCTTGGACGGTCTTTCGACAGGGCCCCAGGGGGGCTACACCTTC
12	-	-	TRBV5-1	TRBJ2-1	CASSQPGTYEFF	TGCGCCAGCAGCCAACCCGGGACTTATGAGTTCTTC
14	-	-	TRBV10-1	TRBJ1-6	CANPKRVYNSPLHF	TGCGCCAACCCGAAGAGGGTGTATAATTCACCCCTCCACTTT
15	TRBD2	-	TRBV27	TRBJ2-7	CASSFATSGIYEQYF	TGTGCCAGCAGTTTCGCGACTAGCGGAATCTACGAGCAGTACTTC
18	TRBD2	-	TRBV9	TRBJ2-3	CASSVRQRLAGGPDTQYF	TGTGCCAGCAGCGTACGTCAGAGACTAGCGGGGGGCCCAGATACGCAGTATTTT
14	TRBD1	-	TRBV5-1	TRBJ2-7	CASSPGQGYNEQYF	TGCGCCAGCAGCCCTGGACAGGGGTACAACGAGCAGTACTTC
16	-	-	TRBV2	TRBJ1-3	CASSEAVRTPGNTIYF	TGTGCCAGCAGTGAAGCGGTCCGGACACCTGGAAACACCATATATTTT
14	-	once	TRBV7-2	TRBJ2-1	CASSLRWIYNEQFF	TGTGCCAGCAGCTTACGATGGATTTACAATGAGCAGTTCTTC
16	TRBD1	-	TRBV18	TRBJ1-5	CASSPPGTGANQPQHF	TGTGCCAGCTCACCACCCGGGACAGGGGCTAATCAGCCCCAGCATTTT
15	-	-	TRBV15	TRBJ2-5	CATSRVFFSTGTQYF	TGTGCCACCAGCAGAGTCTTTTTCTCTACCGGGACCCAGTACTTC